Presented here are 14 T cell receptor beta chains from one specimen sequenced in a study of beta chain features in type 1 diabetes. The investigators reverse transcribed all of the isolated RNA, so they sequenced expressed TCRB transcripts. Method: immunoSEQ multiplex PCR; TCRdb's copy keeps in-frame clones and lacks some. There are some 300,000 clones in the sample; 8% occur only once, and about 0.93% lies in the top ten. The sequencing sample was made of central memory CD4+ T cells from blood. These TCRs come from a woman younger than 35 in good health.

The chain recombines TRBV5-1 with TRBJ2-5; D is perhaps TRBD1 or TRBD2 (5 bases each). V lost 5 bases, J lost 2 bases, and 13 bases lay in between. CDR1 and CDR2 from the germline V gene are SGHRS and YFSETQ. The CDR3 length is 14 residues. CDR3: CASRYRDPQETQYF. CDR3 DNA sequence: TGCGCCAGCAGATACCGGGACCCACAAGAGACCCAGTACTTC.

This clone was picked up a small number of times. CDR3 DNA: TGTGCCTGGAGTGTACTTAGCGACAGGTACTCCTACGAGCAGTACTTC. It translates to CAWSVLSDRYSYEQYF. This chain connects TRBV30 to TRBJ2-5; D might be TRBD1 (6 bases). The closer fit of TRBJ2-7 to the DNA end suggests the J call may be wrong. This CDR3 contains 16 residues. Germline V gene data show CDR1 as GTSNPN and CDR2 as SVGIG (reference sequence).

Ten or more counts support this clone. The chain recombines TRBV18 with TRBJ2-2; D possibly corresponds to TRBD1 (6 bases). This CDR3 comprises 15 residues. The V gene's germline CDR1 is KGHSH and CDR2 LQKENI. The V end lost 2 bases, the J end lost 5 bases, and 12 bases lay between the germline ends. This CDR3 is CASSPRTAGTGELFF. As DNA, the CDR3 is TGTGCCAGCTCACCAAGGACAGCTGGAACCGGGGAGCTGTTTTTT. Full variable domain (missing parts from reference TRBV18 and TRBJ2-2): NAGVMQNPRHLVRRRGQEARLRCSPMKGHSHVYWYRQLPEEGLKFMVYLQKENIIDESGMPKERFSAEFPKEGPSILRIQQVVRGDSAAYFCASSPRTAGTGELFFGEGSRLTVL.

In its sample, this clone was seen many times. V gene TRBV7-9 combines with J gene TRBJ2-4; D is undetermined. CDR1 is SEHNR and CDR2 is FQNEAQ in the germline V gene (reference sequence). Trimming cost V 8 bases and J 5 bases, with 7 bases left between them. The CDR3 is made up of 11 amino acids. CDR3: CASQVENIQYF. CDR3 DNA sequence: TGTGCCAGCCAGGTCGAAAACATTCAGTACTTC.

The chain carries TRBV7-3 and TRBJ1-1; D gene unclear. Germline V gene lookup returns CDR1 SGHTA and CDR2 FQGTGA. The CDR3 consists of 13 residues. Trimming took off 4 bases at V and 4 bases at J, with 10 bases between the two ends. The DNA of the CDR3 is TGTGCCAGCAGCTCCTTTGATGGCACTGAAGCTTTCTTT. Its protein product is CASSSFDGTEAFF.

This clone was observed a few times. The sample holds other DNA sequences that translate to the same CDR3. The chain employs TRBV28 and TRBJ2-7; no clear D gene. Germline-derived CDR1 and CDR2 are MDHEN and SYDVKM. The CDR3 totals 11 residues. The V end was cut by 5 bases, the J end by 4 bases, with 6 bases between. Written as DNA, the CDR3 is TGTGCCAGCAGTACTTATTACGAGCAGTACGTC. This encodes CASSTYYEQYV.

Ten or more counts support this clone. The chain uses TRBV5-5 and TRBJ1-5; D is possibly TRBD1 (6 bases). CDR1 and CDR2 (germline): SGHKS, YYEKEE (reference sequence). Deletions cut 4 bases from V and 5 bases from J, with 13 bases between. The CDR3 is 14 residues long. The CDR3 nucleotides read TGTGCCAGCAGCGCCGGACAGTTAGATCAGCCCCAGCATTTT. Its protein product is CASSAGQLDQPQHF. The entire variable domain, with the rest obtained from reference TRBV5-5 and TRBJ1-5, is as follows: DAGVTQSPTHLIKTRGQQVTLRCSPISGHKSVSWYQQVLGQGPQFIFQYYEKEERGRGNFPDRFSARQFPNYSSELNVNALLLGDSALYLCASSAGQLDQPQHFGDGTRLSIL.

This clone turned up a few times. The V gene is TRBV15, the J gene TRBJ1-4, with D tentatively TRBD1 (6 bases). Germline V gene lookup returns CDR1 LNHNV and CDR2 YYDKDF (reference sequence). Between the trimmed V and J ends, which lost 3 bases and 8 bases, there was a span of 19 bases. The CDR3 totals 16 residues. The CDR3 DNA follows: TGTGCCACCAGCAGTGCCACAGGGTGGGGAAGGGAAAAACTGTTTTTT. This encodes CATSSATGWGREKLFF.

V usage is TRBV6-5 and J usage is TRBJ2-7; D not resolved. The ends were cut back, 2 bases at V and 3 bases at J, with 8 bases in the middle. CDR3 size: 13 residues. Germline assignment: CDR1 MNHEY and CDR2 SVGAGI. CDR3 protein: CASSYNRLYEQYF. The CDR3 region has the DNA TGTGCCAGCAGTTACAATCGGCTCTACGAGCAGTACTTC.

This clone was observed a handful of times. The J gene is TRBJ1-2, the V gene TRBV4-2, with TRBD1 identical over 8 bases. The CDR3 covers 14 residues. The V gene end was trimmed by 3 bases and the J gene end by 2 bases; junction bases not matched to a gene: 2. The germline gives CDR1 LGHNA, CDR2 YNFKEQ. CDR3 loop: CASSHDRGNYGYTF. CDR3 DNA: TGTGCCAGCAGCCATGACAGGGGAAACTATGGCTACACCTTC.

On this clone itself: This probably arose from a read error, given a far larger clone one base away. Different DNA sequences within this sample yield the same CDR3. This chain uses TRBV7-9 with TRBJ2-6; D perhaps matches TRBD1 (5 bases). Trimming took off 5 bases at V and 2 bases at J, with 10 bases between the two ends. Germline CDR1 and CDR2: SEHNR and FQNEAQ (reference sequence). CDR3 length equals 15 residues. CDR3: CASSPDRAGANVLTF. The CDR3 coding sequence is TGTGCCAGCAGCCCTGACAGAGCTGGGGCCAACGTCCTGACTTTC.

The CDR3 DNA sequence: TGTGCCAGCAGCCGCGGGGCAGGCGACACCGGGGAGCTGTTTTTT. This sequence encodes CASSRGAGDTGELFF. The chain uses TRBV7-3 and TRBJ2-2, with a tentative D call TRBD2 (6 bases). Trimming cost V 5 bases and J 3 bases, with 13 bases left between them. In germline, CDR1 is SGHTA, CDR2 FQGTGA. The CDR3 sequence is 15 residues long. Complete variable domain (other parts from reference TRBV7-3 and TRBJ2-2): GAGVSQTPSNKVTEKGKYVELRCDPISGHTALYWYRQSLGQGPEFLIYFQGTGAADDSGLPNDRFFAVRPEGSVSTLKIQRTERGDSAVYLCASSRGAGDTGELFFGEGSRLTVL.

The chain uses TRBV5-4 and TRBJ1-6; D might be TRBD1 (5 bases). The germline gives CDR1 SGHNT, CDR2 YYREEE (reference sequence). This CDR3 is 16 amino acids long. Trimming shortened V by 4 bases and J by 0 bases, and 11 bases separated the two germline ends. Written as DNA, the CDR3 is TGTGCCAGCAGCCCAGGACACTCCTCCTATAATTCACCCCTCCACTTT. This codes for CASSPGHSSYNSPLHF.

The CDR3 is CASSSNTGELFF. In DNA form, the CDR3 reads TGTGCCAGCAGCTCCAACACCGGGGAGCTGTTTTTT. The V and J genes are TRBV7-9 and TRBJ2-2, with D hard to call. The germline gives CDR1 SEHNR, CDR2 FQNEAQ (reference sequence). This CDR3 has 12 amino acids. The ends were cut back, 4 bases at V and 2 bases at J, with 2 bases in the middle.